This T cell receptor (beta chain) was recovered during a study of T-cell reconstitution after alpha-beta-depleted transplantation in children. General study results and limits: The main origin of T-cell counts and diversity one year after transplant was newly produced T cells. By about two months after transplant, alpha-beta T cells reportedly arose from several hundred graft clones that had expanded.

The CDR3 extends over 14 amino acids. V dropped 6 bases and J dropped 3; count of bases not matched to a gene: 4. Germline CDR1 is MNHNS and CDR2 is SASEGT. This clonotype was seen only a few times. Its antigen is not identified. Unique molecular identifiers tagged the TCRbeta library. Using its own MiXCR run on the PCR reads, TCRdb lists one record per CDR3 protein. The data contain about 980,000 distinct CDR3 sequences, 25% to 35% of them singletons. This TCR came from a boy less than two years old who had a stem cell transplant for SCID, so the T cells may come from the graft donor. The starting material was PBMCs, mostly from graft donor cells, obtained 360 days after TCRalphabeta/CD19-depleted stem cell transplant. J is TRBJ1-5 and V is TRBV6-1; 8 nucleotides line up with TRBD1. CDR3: CASRNRGDNQPQHF. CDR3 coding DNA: TGTGCCAGCAGGAACAGGGGGGACAATCAGCCCCAGCATTTT.